The 30 T cell receptor beta chains below were found in one sample sequenced in a study of shared clonotypes between healthy human individuals. CD8 cells regarded as naive lacked CD45RO, were positively chosen for CCR7, and omitted terminally differentiated effector memory CD45RA+ cells. Libraries were prepared by immunoSEQ multiplex PCR; TCRdb keeps only in-frame clonotypes and omits some of them. The sample includes roughly 2 million clones, about 95% of them seen just once. The sequencing sample was made of naive CD8+ T cells sorted from blood. The receptors come from a man between 18 and 35 years old in good health.

The V call is TRBV7-8, the J call TRBJ1-5; D may be TRBD1 (6 bases). The CDR3 is 15 amino acids. V lost 5 bases, J lost 5 bases, and 16 bases lay in between. In germline, CDR1 is SGHVS, CDR2 FQNEAQ. As DNA, the CDR3 is TGTGCCAGCAGCCCGAATACGGAGGGGGATCAGCCCCAGCATTTT. This codes for CASSPNTEGDQPQHF.

V and J are TRBV4-1 and TRBJ1-1; TRBD1 aligns across 11 bases. With 3 bases clipped from V and 10 bases from J, the junction kept 10 bases outside the gene matches. CDR1 and CDR2 (germline): MGHRA, YSYEKL. The CDR3 is made up of 15 amino acids. The CDR3 here is CASSHLTGTGGGAFF. The DNA of the CDR3 is TGCGCCAGCAGCCACCTGACCGGGACAGGGGGGGGAGCTTTCTTT.

The chain is built from TRBV6-5 and TRBJ2-3; unclear D gene. Germline V gene lookup returns CDR1 MNHEY and CDR2 SVGAGI. Trimming left V 5 bases short and J 7 bases short, with 19 bases between. The CDR3 spans 15 residues. CDR3: CASSPSQMVENTQYF. CDR3 in DNA: TGTGCCAGCAGTCCCTCCCAAATGGTGGAAAATACGCAGTATTTT.

The chain joins TRBV7-9 to TRBJ2-3; TRBD2 agrees at 8 bases. CDR3 length: 15 residues. Trimming took 5 bases from V and 4 from J; bases not matched to a gene: 8. The germline gives CDR1 SEHNR, CDR2 FQNEAQ (reference sequence). The DNA of the CDR3 is TGTGCCAGCAGCGCCAGCGGGAGCGGCTCAGATACGCAGTATTTT. Translation: CASSASGSGSDTQYF.

The chain links TRBV9 to TRBJ1-2; tentative D call: TRBD1 (5 bases). V was cut by 5 bases and J by 4 bases, with 12 bases left in between. Germline lookup yields CDR1 SGDLS and CDR2 YYNGEE. CDR3 size: 13 residues. The CDR3 region is CASRGDGAYGYTF. The CDR3 DNA follows: TGTGCCAGCAGGGGGGACGGCGCCTATGGCTACACCTTC.

The gene calls are TRBV7-3 and TRBJ2-3; no reliable D call. The CDR3 is 12 amino acids. Germline loops: CDR1 SGHTA, CDR2 FQGTGA. V lost 2 bases and J lost 8, with 8 bases in between. CDR3 in amino acids: CASSLGLGTQYF. In nucleotides, the CDR3 is TGTGCCAGCAGCTTAGGTCTTGGTACGCAGTATTTT.

The V and J genes are TRBV7-9 and TRBJ2-5; D may be TRBD2 (6 bases). The V end was cut by 5 bases, the J end by 5 bases, with 12 bases between. The CDR3 runs to 13 residues. Germline V gene sequence: CDR1 SEHNR, CDR2 FQNEAQ (reference sequence). CDR3 DNA sequence: TGTGCCAGCAGCCGGGAGTTAGGGGAGACCCAGTACTTC. It yields the protein CASSRELGETQYF. Using reference TRBV7-9 and TRBJ2-5 for the parts outside the CDR3, the full variable domain is DTGVSQNPRHKITKRGQNVTFRCDPISEHNRLYWYRQTLGQGPEFLTYFQNEAQLEKSRLLSDRFSAERPKGSFSTLEIQRTEQGDSAMYLCASSRELGETQYFGPGTRLLVL.

The chain carries TRBV6-4 and TRBJ2-3; D not resolved. Germline CDR1 MRHNA, CDR2 SNTAGT. This CDR3 contains 13 residues. V lost 2 bases and J 2 bases, leaving 5 bases between the germline ends. The CDR3 is CASSDPFTDTQYF. DNA of the CDR3: TGTGCCAGCAGTGACCCTTTCACAGATACGCAGTATTTT.

The chain has TRBV5-4 and TRBJ2-5, with TRBD2 matching over 8 bases. This CDR3 is built from 16 residues. The ends lost 4 bases at V and 5 bases at J; junction bases unmatched: 13. Germline V CDR1 and CDR2: SGHNT, YYREEE (reference sequence). This chain's CDR3 is CASSPGVAGNSETQYF. CDR3 nucleotide sequence: TGTGCCAGCAGCCCGGGGGTAGCGGGAAACTCTGAGACCCAGTACTTC.

This chain uses TRBV4-1 with TRBJ2-1; D uncertain. Germline CDR1 MGHRA, CDR2 YSYEKL. The CDR3 extends over 16 amino acids. Trimming shortened V by 3 bases and J by 0 bases, and 12 bases separated the two germline ends. Written as DNA, the CDR3 is TGCGCCAGCAGCCACCCCCCCGGAAGCTCCTACAATGAGCAGTTCTTC. Residues: CASSHPPGSSYNEQFF.

This clone was found once. This sequence joins TRBV6-6 and TRBJ1-5; a weak D match, TRBD1 (6 bases). CDR3 size: 16 residues. V lost 2 bases, J lost 5 bases, and 16 bases lay in between. Germline assignment: CDR1 MNHNY and CDR2 SVGAGI (reference sequence). The CDR3 loop reads CASSYPTGSGDQPQHF. In DNA form, the CDR3 reads TGTGCCAGCAGTTACCCAACAGGGTCTGGCGATCAGCCCCAGCATTTT.

The chain carries TRBV7-8 and TRBJ1-4; D call uncertain. Germline CDR1 and CDR2: SGHVS and FQNEAQ. The ends were cut back, 1 base at V and 12 bases at J, with 15 bases in the middle. This CDR3 comprises 14 residues. The CDR3 region is CASSLGGVARELFF. The CDR3 DNA is TGTGCCAGCAGCTTAGGTGGGGTTGCGAGAGAACTGTTTTTT.

As DNA, the CDR3 is TGTGCCAGCAGCTTAGAATTGAGGACAGGGGGCGCGGAAGATACGCAGTATTTT. Translating it yields CASSLELRTGGAEDTQYF. This chain uses TRBV7-8 with TRBJ2-3; TRBD1 aligns across 11 bases. This CDR3 spans 18 amino acids. The junction had 11 bases not matched to a gene; V was cut back by 1 base and J by 5 bases. Germline assignment: CDR1 SGHVS and CDR2 FQNEAQ.

The chain carries TRBV9 and TRBJ1-1; maybe TRBD1 (6 bases). CDR3 length: 15 residues. Germline CDR1 SGDLS, CDR2 YYNGEE. Trimming removed 4 bases at V and 0 bases at J, with 13 bases between. CDR3: CASSQRTVMNTEAFF. For the CDR3, the DNA is TGTGCCAGCAGCCAACGGACAGTGATGAACACTGAAGCTTTCTTT.

The genes are TRBV4-1 and TRBJ1-2; 9 bases fit TRBD1. J gave up 5 bases and V 0 bases, and 10 bases lay outside the gene matches. This CDR3 has 17 residues. Looked up from germline, CDR1 is MGHRA and CDR2 is YSYEKL. The CDR3 DNA follows: TGCGCCAGCAGCCAAGATCCATTTAACAGGGGGCTTTATGGCTACACCTTC. This codes for CASSQDPFNRGLYGYTF.

The chain has TRBV11-2 and TRBJ1-4; D not resolved. CDR3 length: 14 amino acids. Germline CDR1 and CDR2: SGHAT and FQNNGV. V was pared by 1 base and J by 4 bases, with 7 bases between. CDR3 nucleotides: TGTGCCAGCAGCTTAGGGCGATTTAATGAAAAACTGTTTTTT. Amino acids: CASSLGRFNEKLFF.

V and J are TRBV7-2 and TRBJ2-7, with D possibly being TRBD1 (6 bases). CDR1 SGHTA and CDR2 FQGNSA come from the germline V gene. V was shortened by 5 bases and J by 4 bases, with 18 bases between the two germline ends. CDR3 length: 15 residues. The CDR3: CASSVNIGQIYEQYF. The CDR3 coding sequence is TGTGCCAGCAGCGTAAACATTGGACAGATTTACGAGCAGTACTTC.

J is TRBJ1-1 and V is TRBV9; D might be TRBD1 (6 bases). Trimming stripped 3 bases from V and 8 bases from J, with 11 bases between. The CDR3 is 12 amino acids. CDR1 is SGDLS and CDR2 is YYNGEE in the germline V gene. This CDR3 reads CASSGPQGEAFF. The CDR3 bases are TGTGCCAGCAGCGGCCCCCAGGGGGAAGCTTTCTTT.

V gene TRBV7-9 combines with J gene TRBJ1-4; D not certain. Germline V gene data show CDR1 as SEHNR and CDR2 as FQNEAQ (reference sequence). V dropped 10 bases and J dropped 7 bases, with 16 bases sitting between them. The CDR3 contains 13 residues. The CDR3 spells CATPIDDGEKLFF. CDR3 in DNA: TGTGCCACCCCGATCGACGACGGTGAAAAACTGTTTTTT.

The rearrangement uses TRBV5-6 and TRBJ1-2; no firm D call. The germline V gene encodes CDR1 SGHDT and CDR2 YYEEEE. The CDR3 runs 12 residues. The V gene lost 0 bases and the J gene lost 8 bases, with 8 bases spanning the gap. CDR3 bases: TGTGCCAGCAGCTTGGGGGCTTTGGGCTACACCTTC. It is translated as CASSLGALGYTF.

The chain couples TRBV5-4 to TRBJ2-6, with no clear D. Germline CDR1 reads SGHNT; CDR2 reads YYREEE (reference sequence). The ends were cut back, 0 bases at V and 0 bases at J, with 7 bases in the middle. The CDR3 is 16 residues long. The CDR3 is CASSLVGSSGANVLTF. Written as DNA, the CDR3 is TGTGCCAGCAGCTTGGTAGGCAGCTCTGGGGCCAACGTCCTGACTTTC.

The genes are TRBV7-8 and TRBJ2-1; 11 bases are a match to TRBD2. The CDR3 runs 16 residues. The germline gives CDR1 SGHVS, CDR2 FQNEAQ. V gave up 5 bases and J gave up 6 bases; unmatched junction bases: 9. CDR3 coding DNA: TGTGCCAGCAGCAAATCCGGGACTAGCGGCCCCAATGAGCAGTTCTTC. Protein product: CASSKSGTSGPNEQFF.

In DNA form, the CDR3 reads TGTGCCAGCAGTTTTCTGGGAGCTGGGGCCAACGTCCTGACTTTC. As protein: CASSFLGAGANVLTF. This chain connects TRBV27 to TRBJ2-6, with D possibly matching TRBD2 (5 bases). Germline assignment: CDR1 MNHEY and CDR2 SMNVEV (reference sequence). The length of the CDR3 is 15 residues. Trimming pared 3 bases from V and 2 bases from J, leaving 8 bases between.

Of note for this clone: Different DNA sequences within this sample yield the same CDR3. The J gene is TRBJ2-7, the V gene TRBV19; no clear D. There are 14 residues in the CDR3. V was cut by 1 base and J by 0 bases, with 7 bases left in between. CDR1 and CDR2 (germline): LNHDA, SQIVND (reference sequence). Written as DNA, the CDR3 is TGTGCCAGTAGTATAGGAACGGACTCCTACGAGCAGTACTTC. Protein product: CASSIGTDSYEQYF.

This rearrangement joins TRBV9 to TRBJ1-2, with TRBD1 as a possible D gene (5 bases). With 3 bases removed from V and 0 bases from J, the gap between germline ends came to 12 bases. CDR1 and CDR2 from the germline V gene are SGDLS and YYNGEE. This CDR3 contains 15 residues. As DNA, the CDR3 is TGTGCCAGCAGCGAGGGTTTGGGGGCTAACTATGGCTACACCTTC. Translating gives CASSEGLGANYGYTF.

The genes are TRBV6-6 and TRBJ2-3, with D uncertain. V was shortened by 0 bases and J by 6 bases, with 7 bases between the two germline ends. Germline lookup yields CDR1 MNHNY and CDR2 SVGAGI (reference sequence). There are 13 residues in the CDR3. CDR3 residues: CASSYSKPDTQYF. DNA for the CDR3: TGTGCCAGCAGTTACTCGAAGCCCGATACGCAGTATTTT.

The chain couples TRBV7-9 to TRBJ2-7; a possible D gene is TRBD1 (6 bases). The CDR3 has 15 residues. Germline values: CDR1 SEHNR, CDR2 FQNEAQ (reference sequence). The V gene lost 2 bases and the J gene lost 3 bases, with 14 bases spanning the gap. Written as DNA, the CDR3 is TGTGCCAGCAGCTTAATGGCAGGGGCAAACTACGAGCAGTACTTC. Residues: CASSLMAGANYEQYF.

The chain links TRBV9 to TRBJ2-7; 14 bases fit TRBD2. V shed 3 bases, J shed 5 bases, and the junction held 4 bases outside the gene matches. The V gene's germline CDR1 is SGDLS and CDR2 YYNGEE. There are 15 residues in the CDR3. CDR3 sequence reads: CASSAGLAGGHEQYF. DNA of the CDR3: TGTGCCAGCAGCGCAGGACTAGCGGGAGGCCACGAGCAGTACTTC.

The genes are TRBV11-2 and TRBJ2-3; TRBD2 matches at 9 bases. V was clipped by 8 bases and J by 1 base; unmatched bases: 10. CDR1 and CDR2 (germline): SGHAT, FQNNGV. The CDR3 contains 16 residues. The CDR3 is CASLGGGDYGTDTQYF. As DNA, the CDR3 is TGTGCCAGCCTCGGCGGGGGGGATTATGGCACAGATACGCAGTATTTT. Full variable domain (missing parts from reference TRBV11-2 and TRBJ2-3): EAGVAQSPRYKIIEKRQSVAFWCNPISGHATLYWYQQILGQGPKLLIQFQNNGVVDDSQLPKDRFSAERLKGVDSTLKIQPAKLEDSAVYLCASLGGGDYGTDTQYFGPGTRLTVL.

The V gene is TRBV5-8, the J gene TRBJ2-3, with D unclear. Germline lookup yields CDR1 SGHTS and CDR2 YDEGEE. The CDR3 runs to 15 residues. Trimming left V 6 bases short and J 3 bases short, with 17 bases between. In nucleotides, the CDR3 is TGTGCCAGCACCCCCGCACGGGTGGGGACAGATACGCAGTATTTT. Amino acids: CASTPARVGTDTQYF.